One sample yielded the 17 T cell receptor beta chains listed below, sequenced in a study of beta chain features in type 1 diabetes. The authors reverse transcribed all of the isolated RNA, so sequencing captured expressed TCRB transcripts. Clones were sequenced by immunoSEQ multiplex PCR, and TCRdb holds only the in-frame ones, with some missing. The sample lists around 430,000 clones; approximately 30% were seen once. Sequenced input: naive CD4+ T cells from blood. The receptors come from a man aged 18 to 29 in good health.

CDR3 coding DNA: TGTGCCAGCAGCTTTAACCGGGACAGTCGTCTCCCCTACGAGCAGTACTTC. Its protein is CASSFNRDSRLPYEQYF. The chain links TRBV7-8 to TRBJ2-7; 7 bases are shared with TRBD1. The V gene's germline CDR1 is SGHVS and CDR2 FQNEAQ. V lost 3 bases to trimming and J lost 2 bases; unmatched junction nucleotides: 13. This CDR3 has 17 amino acids.

About this clone: Additional DNA sequences in this sample encode the identical CDR3. This chain links TRBV30 with TRBJ1-1, with D hard to call. This CDR3 has 13 amino acids. Per germline, CDR1 GTSNPN and CDR2 SVGIG (reference sequence). The germline V and J ends were trimmed by 0 bases and 0 bases, with 5 bases remaining between them. The CDR3 DNA reads as TGTGCCTGGAGTGTACAGCTGAACACTGAAGCTTTCTTT. It codes for CAWSVQLNTEAFF.

This chain joins TRBV28 and TRBJ2-7; D is unclear. The V end lost 2 bases, the J end lost 3 bases, and 14 bases lay between the germline ends. This CDR3 comprises 15 residues. Germline CDR1 and CDR2: MDHEN and SYDVKM. CDR3 sequence reads: CASSLGLQHLYEQYF. CDR3 in DNA: TGTGCCAGCAGTTTAGGGCTTCAGCACCTCTACGAGCAGTACTTC.

Of note for this clone: The same CDR3 also results from other DNA sequences found in this sample. The chain joins TRBV6-5 to TRBJ2-7; no firm D call. The CDR3 runs 13 residues. Per germline, CDR1 MNHEY and CDR2 SVGAGI. The V gene lost 4 bases and the J gene lost 2 bases, with 9 bases spanning the gap. The CDR3 DNA is TGTGCCAGCAGTTCAGATAGAGCCTACGAGCAGTACTTC. Amino acid sequence: CASSSDRAYEQYF.

This clone has only one observation. This CDR3 is also generated by other DNA sequences in the sample. This sequence joins TRBV29-1 and TRBJ2-7; 7 bases align to TRBD2. The CDR3 consists of 14 residues. Unmatched junction bases numbered 5, after V lost 1 base and J lost 2 bases. Germline V gene lookup returns CDR1 SQVTM and CDR2 ANQGSEA. The CDR3 spells CSVEVGGFAYEQYF. The CDR3 DNA is TGCAGCGTTGAAGTCGGGGGGTTTGCCTACGAGCAGTACTTC.

The V gene is TRBV6-4, the J gene TRBJ2-1, with D possibly being TRBD2 (5 bases). This CDR3 has 17 residues. V dropped 4 bases and J dropped 0 bases, with 16 bases sitting between them. Germline values: CDR1 MRHNA, CDR2 SNTAGT. The CDR3 is CASSAPKGVSSYNEQFF. Written as DNA, the CDR3 is TGTGCCAGCAGTGCCCCTAAGGGAGTGAGCTCCTACAATGAGCAGTTCTTC.

This sequence joins TRBV29-1 and TRBJ2-7; 10 nucleotides agree with TRBD1. The CDR3 is 13 residues long. Trimming cost V 4 bases and J 6 bases; bases outside gene matches: 6. Germline V gives CDR1 SQVTM, CDR2 ANQGSEA. CDR3 sequence: CSVGAGQGSEQYF. The CDR3, as DNA: TGCAGCGTTGGGGCGGGACAGGGGTCCGAGCAGTACTTC.

The CDR3 DNA is TGTGCCAGCAGCTTAGTCCCTCCGGGACTAGCGGGAGAGCAGTTCTTC. It specifies CASSLVPPGLAGEQFF. The chain has TRBV7-2 and TRBJ2-1; 13 positions agree with TRBD2. The V segment lost 1 base and the J segment 10 bases; nucleotides outside the gene matches: 7. The CDR3 has 16 residues. The V gene's germline CDR1 is SGHTA and CDR2 FQGNSA.

The V and J genes are TRBV7-9 and TRBJ2-5; the match to TRBD1 covers 8 bases. The CDR3 contains 15 residues. Germline CDR1 reads SEHNR; CDR2 reads FQNEAQ (reference sequence). J gave up 0 bases and V 4 bases, and 4 bases lay outside the gene matches. CDR3 nucleotide sequence: TGTGCCAGCAGCTGGACAGGGAATTACCAAGAGACCCAGTACTTC. Translating gives CASSWTGNYQETQYF.

This clone was observed a few times. The chain combines TRBV30 with TRBJ1-5; D possibly corresponds to TRBD1 (5 bases). V was cut by 5 bases and J by 3 bases, with 11 bases left in between. CDR1 and CDR2 from the germline V gene are GTSNPN and SVGIG (reference sequence). The CDR3 sequence is 13 residues long. CDR3: CAWGKGFNQPQHF. CDR3 sequence (DNA): TGTGCCTGGGGGAAGGGGTTCAATCAGCCCCAGCATTTT.

The chain carries TRBV29-1 and TRBJ2-3; 8 bases are a match to TRBD2. CDR1 SQVTM and CDR2 ANQGSEA come from the germline V gene. This CDR3 comprises 13 residues. J gave up 5 bases and V 7 bases, and 8 bases lay outside the gene matches. The CDR3 sequence is CSGLGTRVDTQYF. The DNA for the CDR3 is TGCAGCGGCCTCGGGACTAGGGTAGATACGCAGTATTTT.

The chain uses TRBV10-3 and TRBJ2-7, with D unclear. CDR3 size: 12 residues. Trimming removed 8 bases at V and 3 bases at J, with 11 bases between. Germline assignment: CDR1 ENHRY and CDR2 SYGVKD. The CDR3 here is CAIRQANYEQYF. CDR3 bases: TGTGCCATCCGCCAGGCGAACTACGAGCAGTACTTC.

The rearrangement uses TRBV29-1 and TRBJ2-3, with 13 nucleotides matching TRBD2. Per germline, CDR1 SQVTM and CDR2 ANQGSEA. After removal of 6 bases from V and 9 bases from J, the junction contained 9 bases not matched to a gene. This CDR3 region has 14 residues. This chain's CDR3 is CSVTWTSGSATQYF. The CDR3 nucleotides read TGCAGCGTGACTTGGACTAGCGGGAGCGCAACGCAGTATTTT.

The chain employs TRBV5-1 and TRBJ2-3; possible D gene TRBD2, 6 bases. This CDR3 is 17 amino acids long. Germline V gene lookup returns CDR1 SGHRS and CDR2 YFSETQ. Trimming removed 0 bases from V and 1 base from J, with 15 bases in between. The CDR3 protein is CASSLARTGEGTDTQYF. CDR3 in DNA: TGCGCCAGCAGCTTGGCCCGGACGGGAGAAGGCACAGATACGCAGTATTTT.

This clone was seen a few times. The chain combines TRBV4-1 with TRBJ2-3, with 7 bases that match TRBD2. The J segment lost 5 bases and the V segment lost 2 bases, leaving 19 bases of the junction unmatched. The CDR3 has 19 residues. CDR1 is MGHRA, CDR2 YSYEKL, per germline. Here the CDR3 DNA reads TGCGCCAGCAGCCAAAACTCTCATGGGCTAGCGGTGGGGGTAGATACGCAGTATTTT. Residues: CASSQNSHGLAVGVDTQYF.

This clone turned up a few times. The genes are TRBV7-2 and TRBJ2-7; D not certain. Between the trimmed V and J ends, which lost 3 bases and 2 bases, there was a span of 8 bases. The CDR3 length is 13 residues. The V gene's germline CDR1 is SGHTA and CDR2 FQGNSA. The CDR3 protein is CASSFRSAYEQYF. CDR3 bases: TGTGCCAGCAGCTTTAGGAGCGCCTACGAGCAGTACTTC.

This clone has just a few counts. V and J are TRBV10-3 and TRBJ2-7; D is unresolved. Germline V CDR1 and CDR2: ENHRY, SYGVKD. V lost 6 bases, J lost 3 bases, and 18 bases lay in between. This CDR3 contains 15 residues. CDR3 in amino acids: CAISEVRVGNYEQYF. DNA for the CDR3: TGTGCCATCAGCGAAGTTCGGGTTGGGAACTACGAGCAGTACTTC.